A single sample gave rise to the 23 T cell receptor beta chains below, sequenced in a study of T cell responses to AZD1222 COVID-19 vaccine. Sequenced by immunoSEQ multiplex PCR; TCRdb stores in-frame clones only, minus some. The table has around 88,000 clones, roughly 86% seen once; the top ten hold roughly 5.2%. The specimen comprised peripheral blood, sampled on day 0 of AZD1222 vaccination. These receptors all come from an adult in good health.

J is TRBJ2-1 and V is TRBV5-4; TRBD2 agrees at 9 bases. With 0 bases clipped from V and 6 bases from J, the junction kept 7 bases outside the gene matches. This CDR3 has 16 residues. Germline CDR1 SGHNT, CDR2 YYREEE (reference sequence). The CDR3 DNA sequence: TGTGCCAGCAGCTTGGAGCCTAGCGGGACTTTCAATGAGCAGTTCTTC. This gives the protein CASSLEPSGTFNEQFF.

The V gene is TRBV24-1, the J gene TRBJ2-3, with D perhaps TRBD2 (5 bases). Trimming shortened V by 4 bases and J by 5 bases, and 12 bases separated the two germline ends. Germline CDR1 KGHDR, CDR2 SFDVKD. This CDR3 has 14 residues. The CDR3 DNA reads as TGTGCCACCAGTGACTACCCACTAGAAGATACGCAGTATTTT. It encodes CATSDYPLEDTQYF.

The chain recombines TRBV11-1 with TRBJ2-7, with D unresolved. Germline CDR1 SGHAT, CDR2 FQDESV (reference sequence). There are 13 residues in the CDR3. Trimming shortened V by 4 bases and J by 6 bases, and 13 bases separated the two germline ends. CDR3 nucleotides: TGTGCCAGCAGCTCTACGGATACAGCCGAGCAGTACTTC. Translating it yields CASSSTDTAEQYF. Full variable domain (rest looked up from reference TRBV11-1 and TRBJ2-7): EAEVAQSPRYKITEKSQAVAFWCDPISGHATLYWYRQILGQGPELLVQFQDESVVDDSQLPKDRFSAERLKGVDSTLKIQPAELGDSAMYLCASSSTDTAEQYFGPGTRLTVT.

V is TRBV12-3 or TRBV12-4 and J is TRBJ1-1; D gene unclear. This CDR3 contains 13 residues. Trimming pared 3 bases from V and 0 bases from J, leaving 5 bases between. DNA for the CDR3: TGTGCCAGCAGTTTCACCTTGAACACTGAAGCTTTCTTT. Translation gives CASSFTLNTEAFF.

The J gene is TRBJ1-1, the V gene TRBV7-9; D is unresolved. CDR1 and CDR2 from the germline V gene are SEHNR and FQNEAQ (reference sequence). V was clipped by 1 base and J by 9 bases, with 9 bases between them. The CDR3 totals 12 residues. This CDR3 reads CASSLVGRKAFF. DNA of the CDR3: TGTGCCAGCAGCTTAGTGGGCAGGAAAGCTTTCTTT.

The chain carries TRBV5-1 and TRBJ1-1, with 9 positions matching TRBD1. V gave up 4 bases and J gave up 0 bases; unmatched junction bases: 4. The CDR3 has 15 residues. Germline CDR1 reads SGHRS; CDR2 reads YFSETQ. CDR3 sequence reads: CASSLRQGVNTEAFF. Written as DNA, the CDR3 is TGCGCCAGCAGCCTGAGACAGGGGGTGAACACTGAAGCTTTCTTT.

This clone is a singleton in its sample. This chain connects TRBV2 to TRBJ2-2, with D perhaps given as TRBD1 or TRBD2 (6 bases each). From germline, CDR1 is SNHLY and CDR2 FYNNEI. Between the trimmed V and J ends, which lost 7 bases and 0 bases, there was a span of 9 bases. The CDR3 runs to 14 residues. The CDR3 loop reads CASTGASNTGELFF. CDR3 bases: TGTGCCAGCACGGGGGCCTCGAACACCGGGGAGCTGTTTTTT.

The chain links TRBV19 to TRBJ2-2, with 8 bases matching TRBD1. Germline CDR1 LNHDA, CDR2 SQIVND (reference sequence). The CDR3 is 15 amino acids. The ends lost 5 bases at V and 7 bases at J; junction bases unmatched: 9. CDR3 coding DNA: TGTGCCAGTAGTCTCACAGGGACAGGCGACGGGGAGCTGTTTTTT. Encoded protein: CASSLTGTGDGELFF.

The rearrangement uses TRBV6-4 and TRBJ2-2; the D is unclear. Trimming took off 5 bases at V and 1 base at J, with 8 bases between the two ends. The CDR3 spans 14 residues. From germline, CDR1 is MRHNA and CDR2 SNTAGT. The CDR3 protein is CASSSQLNTGELFF. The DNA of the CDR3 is TGTGCCAGCAGTAGTCAGCTGAACACCGGGGAGCTGTTTTTT.

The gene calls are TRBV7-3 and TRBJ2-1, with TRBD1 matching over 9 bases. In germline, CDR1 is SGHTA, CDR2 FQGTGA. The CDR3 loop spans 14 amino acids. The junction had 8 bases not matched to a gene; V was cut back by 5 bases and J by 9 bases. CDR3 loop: CASSTQQGAGEQFF. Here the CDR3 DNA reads TGTGCCAGCAGCACCCAACAGGGGGCAGGTGAGCAGTTCTTC.

Here the CDR3 DNA reads TGTGCTAGTGGTTCCCTAGGGGGGACCGGGGAGCTGTTTTTT. Its translation is CASGSLGGTGELFF. This sequence joins TRBV12-5 and TRBJ2-2; either TRBD1 or TRBD2 may fit D (6 bases each). CDR1 LGHNT and CDR2 FRNRAP come from the germline V gene. V lost 4 bases and J 5 bases, leaving 11 bases between the germline ends. The CDR3 extends over 14 amino acids.

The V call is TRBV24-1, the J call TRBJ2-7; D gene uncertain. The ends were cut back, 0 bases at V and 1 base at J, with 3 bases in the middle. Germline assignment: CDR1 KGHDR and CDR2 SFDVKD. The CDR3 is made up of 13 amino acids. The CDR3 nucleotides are TGTGCCACCAGTGATTTGGTGTCCTACGAGCAGTACTTC. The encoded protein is CATSDLVSYEQYF.

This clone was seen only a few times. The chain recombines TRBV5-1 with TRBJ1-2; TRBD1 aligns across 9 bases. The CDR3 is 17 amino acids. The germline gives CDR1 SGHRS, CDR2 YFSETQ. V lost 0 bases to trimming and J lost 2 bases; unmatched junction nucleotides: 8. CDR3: CASSLGGGQGTNYGYTF. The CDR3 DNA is TGCGCCAGCAGCTTGGGGGGCGGACAGGGGACCAACTATGGCTACACCTTC.

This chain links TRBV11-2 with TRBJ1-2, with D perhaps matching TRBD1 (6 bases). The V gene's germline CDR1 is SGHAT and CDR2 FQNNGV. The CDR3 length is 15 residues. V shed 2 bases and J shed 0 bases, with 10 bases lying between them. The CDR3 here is CASSLSQGANYGYTF. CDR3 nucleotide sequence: TGTGCCAGCAGCTTATCACAGGGAGCTAACTATGGCTACACCTTC. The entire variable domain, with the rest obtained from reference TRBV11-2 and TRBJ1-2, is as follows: EAGVAQSPRYKIIEKRQSVAFWCNPISGHATLYWYQQILGQGPKLLIQFQNNGVVDDSQLPKDRFSAERLKGVDSTLKIQPAKLEDSAVYLCASSLSQGANYGYTFGSGTRLTVV.

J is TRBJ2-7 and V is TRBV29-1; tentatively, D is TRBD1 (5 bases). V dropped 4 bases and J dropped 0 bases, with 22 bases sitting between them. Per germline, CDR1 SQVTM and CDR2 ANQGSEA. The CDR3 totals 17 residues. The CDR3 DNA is TGCAGCGTTGTCGCCTTGAGTCCGGACACTCTCTCCTACGAGCAGTACTTC. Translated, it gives CSVVALSPDTLSYEQYF.

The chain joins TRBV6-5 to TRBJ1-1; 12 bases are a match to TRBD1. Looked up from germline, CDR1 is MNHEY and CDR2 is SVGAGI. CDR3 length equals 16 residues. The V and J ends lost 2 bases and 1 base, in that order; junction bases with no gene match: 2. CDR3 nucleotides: TGTGCCAGCAGTTACGGGACAGGGGGCGCGAACACTGAAGCTTTCTTT. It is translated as CASSYGTGGANTEAFF.

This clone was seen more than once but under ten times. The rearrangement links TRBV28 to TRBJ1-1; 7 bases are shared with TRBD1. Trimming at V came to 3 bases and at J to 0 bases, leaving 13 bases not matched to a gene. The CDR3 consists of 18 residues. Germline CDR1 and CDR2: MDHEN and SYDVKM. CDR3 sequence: CASSFPLGDSSMNTEAFF. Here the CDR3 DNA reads TGTGCCAGCAGTTTCCCCCTAGGGGACAGCAGCATGAACACTGAAGCTTTCTTT.

This CDR3 reads CASSPTSGQGNSPLHF. For the CDR3, the DNA is TGCGCCAGCAGCCCTACGTCGGGACAGGGGAATTCACCCCTCCACTTT. The chain uses TRBV5-1 and TRBJ1-6; 10 bases fit TRBD1. The germline gives CDR1 SGHRS, CDR2 YFSETQ. Trimming took 4 bases from V and 7 from J; bases not matched to a gene: 8. There are 16 residues in the CDR3.

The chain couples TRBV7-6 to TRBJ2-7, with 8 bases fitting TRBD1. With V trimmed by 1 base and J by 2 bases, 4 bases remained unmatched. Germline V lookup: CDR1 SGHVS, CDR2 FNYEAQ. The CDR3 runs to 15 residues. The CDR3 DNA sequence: TGTGCCAGCAGCTTAGGCAGGGGACAGGCCTACGAGCAGTACTTC. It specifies CASSLGRGQAYEQYF.

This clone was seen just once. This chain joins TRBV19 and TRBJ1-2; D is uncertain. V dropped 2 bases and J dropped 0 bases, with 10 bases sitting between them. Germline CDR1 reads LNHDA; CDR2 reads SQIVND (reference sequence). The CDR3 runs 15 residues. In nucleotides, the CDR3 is TGTGCCAGTAGTATATCCCGGGGAGCTAACTATGGCTACACCTTC. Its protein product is CASSISRGANYGYTF.

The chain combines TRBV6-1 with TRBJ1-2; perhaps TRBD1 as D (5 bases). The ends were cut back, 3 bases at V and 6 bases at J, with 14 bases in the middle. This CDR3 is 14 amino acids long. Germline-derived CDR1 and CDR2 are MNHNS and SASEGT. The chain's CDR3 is CASSDQGGRNGYTF. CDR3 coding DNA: TGTGCCAGCAGTGACCAGGGAGGAAGAAATGGCTACACCTTC.

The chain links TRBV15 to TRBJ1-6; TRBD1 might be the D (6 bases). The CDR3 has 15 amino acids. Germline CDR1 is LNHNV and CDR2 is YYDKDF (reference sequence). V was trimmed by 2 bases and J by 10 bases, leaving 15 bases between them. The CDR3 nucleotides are TGTGCCACCAGCAGAAACAGGGAATCTAACTCACCCCTCCACTTT. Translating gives CATSRNRESNSPLHF.

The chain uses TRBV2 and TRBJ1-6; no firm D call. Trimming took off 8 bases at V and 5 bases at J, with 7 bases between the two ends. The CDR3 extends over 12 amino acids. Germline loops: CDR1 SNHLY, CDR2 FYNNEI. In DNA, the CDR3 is TGTGCCAGCCGGCGGGATAATTCACCCCTCCACTTT. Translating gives CASRRDNSPLHF.